This T cell receptor beta chain was recovered during a study of CD4 T cells in relation to SARS-CoV-2 and coronaviruses. About the study: After 10 to 11 days of antigen culture, PBMC TCR beta CDR3s were sequenced. No peptide or an HIV-1 Nef peptide pool served as negative control.

CD4+ T cells from unexposed donors were obtained before the COVID-19 pandemic (2011-2018). CD4+ T cells were isolated from the cells after more than nine days of culture. On this clone: Antigen unknown.

The protocol was immunoSEQ multiplex PCR, while the TCRdb copy is restricted to in-frame clones and leaves out a portion. The data hold around 23,000 clones, with roughly 76% observed a single time. Input material: CD4+ T cells from PBMCs, cultured in vitro. The sequence came from a human donor in good health.

CDR3 sequence reads: CASSPPGLAGFDTQYF. CDR3 coding DNA: TGTGCCAGCAGCCCCCCGGGACTAGCGGGATTTGATACGCAGTATTTT. The V call is TRBV7-9, the J call TRBJ2-3, with 13 bases aligning to TRBD2. The CDR3 is 16 residues long. CDR1 SEHNR and CDR2 FQNEAQ come from the germline V gene (reference sequence). Germline trimming cut 5 bases from V and 6 bases from J; bases unmatched to any gene: 8.